The 23 T cell receptor beta chains below come from one sample, sequenced in a study of T cell responses to AZD1222 COVID-19 vaccine. Assay: immunoSEQ multiplex PCR; the TCRdb copy retains only in-frame clones and omits some. The sample includes tens of thousands of clones, around 81% of them seen just once. The input for sequencing was peripheral blood, taken on day 0 of AZD1222 vaccination. Receptors originate from an adult in good health.

The chain combines TRBV18 with TRBJ2-7; no clear D gene. There are 14 residues in the CDR3. From germline, CDR1 is KGHSH and CDR2 LQKENI. V was trimmed by 6 bases and J by 0 bases, leaving 12 bases between them. The CDR3 DNA follows: TGTGCCAGCTCCCCCGGATCCCTCTCCTACGAGCAGTACTTC. It is translated as CASSPGSLSYEQYF. The complete variable domain, with remaining parts taken from reference TRBV18 and TRBJ2-7, reads NAGVMQNPRHLVRRRGQEARLRCSPMKGHSHVYWYRQLPEEGLKFMVYLQKENIIDESGMPKERFSAEFPKEGPSILRIQQVVRGDSAAYFCASSPGSLSYEQYFGPGTRLTVT.

V gene TRBV19 combines with J gene TRBJ1-5; TRBD1 aligns across 7 bases. J lost 2 bases, V lost 8 bases, and 3 bases had no gene match. Germline V gene lookup returns CDR1 LNHDA and CDR2 SQIVND (reference sequence). CDR3 length: 13 amino acids. The CDR3 sequence is CASRGQGNQPQHF. The CDR3 DNA sequence: TGTGCCAGTCGAGGACAGGGCAATCAGCCCCAGCATTTT.

The rearrangement links TRBV7-9 to TRBJ1-4; D not certain. The ends were cut back, 5 bases at V and 6 bases at J, with 16 bases in the middle. Germline values: CDR1 SEHNR, CDR2 FQNEAQ (reference sequence). There are 15 residues in the CDR3. Written as DNA, the CDR3 is TGTGCCAGCAGCCCCTTTAGGGCAGGCGATGAAAAACTGTTTTTT. Translation: CASSPFRAGDEKLFF.

This chain uses TRBV6-5 with TRBJ2-7; 10 bases are a match to TRBD1. The CDR3 extends over 14 amino acids. Trimming at V came to 6 bases and at J to 2 bases, leaving 4 bases not matched to a gene. From germline, CDR1 is MNHEY and CDR2 SVGAGI. CDR3 in DNA: TGTGCCAGCAGCAAAGACAGGGGGCCCTACGAGCAGTACTTC. Translation gives CASSKDRGPYEQYF.

The rearrangement links TRBV7-8 to TRBJ1-1; D possibly corresponds to TRBD1 (6 bases). Germline CDR1 and CDR2: SGHVS and FQNEAQ. CDR3 length: 13 amino acids. V gave up 4 bases and J gave up 1 base, with 7 bases separating them. The CDR3 DNA follows: TGTGCCAGCAGCTCGGGACAGAACACTGAAGCTTTCTTT. It translates to CASSSGQNTEAFF. Complete variable domain (other parts from reference TRBV7-8 and TRBJ1-1): GAGVSQSPRYKVAKRGQDVALRCDPISGHVSLFWYQQALGQGPEFLTYFQNEAQLDKSGLPSDRFFAERPEGSVSTLKIQRTQQEDSAVYLCASSSGQNTEAFFGQGTRLTVV.

The chain links TRBV6-5 to TRBJ2-2, with TRBD2 identical over 7 bases. Unmatched junction bases numbered 2, after V lost 6 bases and J lost 1 base. Germline-derived CDR1 and CDR2 are MNHEY and SVGAGI. The CDR3 is made up of 14 amino acids. The CDR3, as DNA: TGTGCCAGCAGGGGCGGGGGGAACACCGGGGAGCTGTTTTTT. Protein product: CASRGGGNTGELFF.

This clone appeared a single time. V and J are TRBV14 and TRBJ2-2, with D tentatively TRBD2 (5 bases). Germline values: CDR1 SGHDN, CDR2 FVKESK. The germline V and J ends were trimmed by 0 bases and 6 bases, with 8 bases remaining between them. This CDR3 is 14 amino acids long. CDR3 DNA sequence: TGTGCCAGCAGCCAAGACCCCGGGGCCGGGGAGCTGTTTTTT. It yields the protein CASSQDPGAGELFF.

The chain combines TRBV5-1 with TRBJ2-5; 14 bases line up with TRBD2. Germline CDR1 SGHRS, CDR2 YFSETQ. CDR3 length: 16 amino acids. V was clipped by 4 bases and J by 4 bases; unmatched bases: 6. This CDR3 reads CASSPGLAGGGETQYF. The CDR3 bases are TGCGCCAGCAGCCCCGGACTAGCGGGAGGTGGAGAGACCCAGTACTTC.

The rearrangement links TRBV12-3 or TRBV12-4 to TRBJ2-7; 7 nucleotides align to TRBD1. The V and J ends lost 6 bases and 7 bases, in that order; junction bases with no gene match: 6. This CDR3 spans 12 amino acids. Here the CDR3 DNA reads TGTGCCAGCAGCCTAAGGGGGCAGGAGCAGTACTTC. Translating gives CASSLRGQEQYF.

The V and J genes are TRBV7-9 and TRBJ1-2; tentatively, D is TRBD1 (5 bases). From germline, CDR1 is SEHNR and CDR2 FQNEAQ (reference sequence). V dropped 1 base and J dropped 7 bases, with 16 bases sitting between them. The CDR3 has 15 residues. For the CDR3, the DNA is TGTGCCAGCAGCTTAGTTGGACTGGGGGACGGTGGCTACACCTTC. This gives the protein CASSLVGLGDGGYTF.

This rearrangement joins TRBV7-6 to TRBJ1-2, with no clear D. CDR1 is SGHVS and CDR2 is FNYEAQ in the germline V gene. Trimming left V 1 base short and J 7 bases short, with 10 bases between. The CDR3 spans 13 residues. This CDR3 reads CASSLDNLGGYTF. In DNA, the CDR3 is TGTGCCAGCAGCTTAGACAACCTAGGTGGCTACACCTTC.

The CDR3 is CASSRGNTEAFF. In nucleotides, the CDR3 is TGTGCCAGCAGCCGGGGTAACACTGAAGCTTTCTTT. The rearrangement uses TRBV3-1 (or the pseudogene TRBV3-2) and TRBJ1-1; unclear D gene. Germline V gene data show CDR1 as LGHDT and CDR2 as YNNKEL (reference sequence). The CDR3 loop spans 12 amino acids. V lost 4 bases and J lost 2, with 5 bases in between.

This clone was seen only once. The V gene is TRBV29-1, the J gene TRBJ1-2; 7 positions agree with TRBD1. Germline lookup yields CDR1 SQVTM and CDR2 ANQGSEA. There are 12 residues in the CDR3. J lost 4 bases, V lost 6 bases, and 5 bases had no gene match. DNA for the CDR3: TGCAGCGTGCTCCGGGACAGCTATGGCTACACCTTC. Its translation: CSVLRDSYGYTF. The variable domain in full, completed from reference TRBV29-1 and TRBJ1-2, reads SAVISQKPSRDICQRGTSLTIQCQVDSQVTMMFWYRQQPGQSLTLIATANQGSEATYESGFVIDKFPISRPNLTFSTLTVSNMSPEDSSIYLCSVLRDSYGYTFGSGTRLTVV.

This clone occurred a few times. The rearrangement uses TRBV28 and TRBJ2-7; D is ambiguous. V shed 1 base and J shed 0 bases, with 1 base lying between them. CDR1 is MDHEN and CDR2 is SYDVKM in the germline V gene. The CDR3 runs 12 residues. The CDR3 region has the DNA TGTGCCAGCAGTTTATTCTCCTACGAGCAGTACTTC. Translation: CASSLFSYEQYF.

This clone was counted between two and nine times. CDR3 sequence reads: CASRTDLFLAATSTDTQYF. In nucleotides, the CDR3 is TGTGCCAGCAGGACCGACTTATTTCTAGCGGCCACTAGCACAGATACGCAGTATTTT. The V gene is TRBV2, the J gene TRBJ2-3; 7 nucleotides line up with TRBD2. The CDR3 is 19 residues long. Trimming took 6 bases from V and 0 from J; bases not matched to a gene: 18. Germline CDR1 reads SNHLY; CDR2 reads FYNNEI.

The J gene is TRBJ1-1, the V gene TRBV6-2 or TRBV6-3; 8 nucleotides match TRBD1. The germline gives CDR1 MNHEY, CDR2 SVGEGT. V shed 6 bases and J 5 bases; nucleotides not matched to a gene: 5. The CDR3 covers 13 residues. Here the CDR3 DNA reads TGTGCCAGCAGATACAGGGGGGGGACTGAAGCTTTCTTT. This codes for CASRYRGGTEAFF.

A single count supports this clone. The chain combines TRBV2 with TRBJ1-1; 7 bases are a match to TRBD1. Losses at the gene ends were 6 bases for V and 4 bases for J; bases not matched to a gene: 11. Germline CDR1 SNHLY, CDR2 FYNNEI. CDR3 length: 15 amino acids. CDR3 in amino acids: CASRPDRAAATEAFF. CDR3 DNA sequence: TGTGCCAGCAGACCAGACAGGGCTGCCGCCACTGAAGCTTTCTTT.

This clone showed up just a few times. The chain combines TRBV5-5 with TRBJ1-1; D ambiguous. The CDR3 loop spans 14 amino acids. Germline V gene lookup returns CDR1 SGHKS and CDR2 YYEKEE (reference sequence). The V end was cut by 1 base, the J end by 1 base, with 8 bases between. CDR3 amino acids: CASSLPGTNTEAFF. CDR3 sequence (DNA): TGTGCCAGCAGCTTGCCGGGTACGAACACTGAAGCTTTCTTT.

The chain combines TRBV6-5 with TRBJ2-1; 9 positions agree with TRBD2. Germline assignment: CDR1 MNHEY and CDR2 SVGAGI. With 6 bases clipped from V and 8 bases from J, the junction kept 5 bases outside the gene matches. This CDR3 has 13 residues. This chain's CDR3 is CASRLAGVYEQFF. The CDR3 DNA sequence: TGTGCCAGCAGACTAGCGGGTGTCTATGAGCAGTTCTTC.

The chain recombines TRBV10-3 with TRBJ1-5; no firm D call. The V end was cut by 0 bases, the J end by 4 bases, with 4 bases between. The CDR3 consists of 13 residues. Germline lookup yields CDR1 ENHRY and CDR2 SYGVKD. CDR3 sequence: CAISESSNQPQHF. CDR3 DNA: TGTGCCATCAGTGAGTCTTCAAATCAGCCCCAGCATTTT.

The genes are TRBV7-9 and TRBJ2-1; D uncertain. Trimming stripped 2 bases from V and 8 bases from J, with 7 bases between. CDR1 is SEHNR, CDR2 FQNEAQ, per germline (reference sequence). This CDR3 is built from 12 residues. The CDR3 here is CASSLIVYEQFF. The CDR3 nucleotides read TGTGCCAGCAGCTTAATAGTCTATGAGCAGTTCTTC.

The V call is TRBV6-2 or TRBV6-3, the J call TRBJ2-5, with TRBD2 matching 7 bases. CDR3 length: 14 amino acids. The V segment lost 6 bases and the J segment 2 bases; nucleotides outside the gene matches: 6. CDR1 MNHEY and CDR2 SVGEGT come from the germline V gene. CDR3 DNA: TGTGCCAGCAGCCCCGGGGGGTCACAAGAGACCCAGTACTTC. Its protein is CASSPGGSQETQYF.

This clone was seen a single time. V is TRBV2 and J is TRBJ2-2; 12 bases align to TRBD2. The CDR3 spans 16 residues. Germline-derived CDR1 and CDR2 are SNHLY and FYNNEI. The ends lost 4 bases at V and 5 bases at J; junction bases unmatched: 5. The CDR3 reads CASSATSGRRTGELFF. The CDR3 nucleotides are TGTGCCAGCAGTGCGACTAGCGGGAGACGGACCGGGGAGCTGTTTTTT.